This passage covers 29 T cell receptor beta chains from one sample sequenced in a study of blood T cell repertoires in COVID-19. Profiled with immunoSEQ multiplex PCR; TCRdb holds only in-frame clones, not every one. The profile shows 450,000 to 500,000 clones, roughly 87% of them singletons. The source material was PBMCs or T cells enriched from blood (not recorded which). Every receptor here comes from a woman under 30 who had recovered from COVID-19.

The CDR3 DNA is TGCAGCGTTGAACTCTCGGACAGGGCGAGTCGAGCTTTCTTT. Amino acid sequence: CSVELSDRASRAFF. The V and J genes are TRBV29-1 and TRBJ1-1; 8 bases are shared with TRBD1. There are 14 residues in the CDR3. Trimming took 2 bases from V and 10 from J; bases not matched to a gene: 12. Per germline, CDR1 SQVTM and CDR2 ANQGSEA.

The chain carries TRBV6-5 and TRBJ1-2; TRBD1 aligns across 7 bases. V lost 11 bases to trimming and J lost 2 bases; unmatched junction nucleotides: 5. The CDR3 spans 12 residues. The germline V gene encodes CDR1 MNHEY and CDR2 SVGAGI. The CDR3 nucleotides read TGTGCCTCCTCGACAGGGAACTATGGCTACACCTTC. Protein sequence: CASSTGNYGYTF.

The chain joins TRBV18 to TRBJ2-5; a weak D match, TRBD2 (6 bases). From germline, CDR1 is KGHSH and CDR2 LQKENI. The CDR3 runs to 14 residues. The ends were cut back, 3 bases at V and 5 bases at J, with 13 bases in the middle. CDR3 sequence: CASSPIQGGETQYF. CDR3 coding DNA: TGTGCCAGCTCACCGATTCAGGGAGGTGAGACCCAGTACTTC. Complete variable domain (other parts from reference TRBV18 and TRBJ2-5): NAGVMQNPRHLVRRRGQEARLRCSPMKGHSHVYWYRQLPEEGLKFMVYLQKENIIDESGMPKERFSAEFPKEGPSILRIQQVVRGDSAAYFCASSPIQGGETQYFGPGTRLLVL.

The rearrangement uses TRBV19 and TRBJ1-1; 8 positions agree with TRBD1. The CDR3 spans 12 residues. With V trimmed by 10 bases and J by 3 bases, 4 bases remained unmatched. CDR1 is LNHDA and CDR2 is SQIVND in the germline V gene (reference sequence). The CDR3 here is CATSTGDTEAFF. CDR3 nucleotide sequence: TGTGCCACTTCGACAGGGGACACTGAAGCTTTCTTT.

This clone was observed a single time. The CDR3 region is CASSDSQGLVYGYTF. The CDR3 nucleotides are TGTGCCAGCAGTGACAGTCAGGGTTTGGTCTATGGCTACACCTTC. The chain combines TRBV6-1 with TRBJ1-2; tentatively, D is TRBD1 (5 bases). Germline V gene sequence: CDR1 MNHNS, CDR2 SASEGT. This CDR3 comprises 15 residues. Trimming left V 3 bases short and J 4 bases short, with 15 bases between.

This rearrangement joins TRBV7-8 to TRBJ1-2; a weak D match, TRBD1 (6 bases). The CDR3 contains 15 residues. Germline V CDR1 and CDR2: SGHVS, FQNEAQ. Trimming cost V 5 bases and J 4 bases, with 17 bases left between them. The CDR3 sequence: CASSEPGGTLYGYTF. CDR3 DNA sequence: TGTGCCAGCAGCGAGCCTGGTGGGACACTCTATGGCTACACCTTC.

The V and J genes are TRBV5-1 and TRBJ2-2, with D possibly being TRBD2 (5 bases). The germline gives CDR1 SGHRS, CDR2 YFSETQ. Trimming stripped 5 bases from V and 5 bases from J, with 10 bases between. The CDR3 runs 13 residues. The CDR3 here is CASRATGTGELFF. CDR3 DNA sequence: TGCGCCAGCAGGGCCACGGGGACCGGGGAGCTGTTTTTT.

The chain combines TRBV5-4 with TRBJ2-5, with a tentative D call TRBD2 (5 bases). The V gene lost 5 bases and the J gene lost 5 bases, with 13 bases spanning the gap. The CDR3 totals 13 residues. Germline CDR1 is SGHNT and CDR2 is YYREEE (reference sequence). CDR3 loop: CASSQDQRETQYF. The DNA for the CDR3 is TGTGCCAGCAGTCAGGACCAGCGGGAGACCCAGTACTTC. Full variable domain (rest looked up from reference TRBV5-4 and TRBJ2-5): ETGVTQSPTHLIKTRGQQVTLRCSSQSGHNTVSWYQQALGQGPQFIFQYYREEENGRGNFPPRFSGLQFPNYSSELNVNALELDDSALYLCASSQDQRETQYFGPGTRLLVL.

V usage is TRBV7-3 and J usage is TRBJ1-1, with D possibly being TRBD1 (5 bases). V was pared by 7 bases and J by 5 bases, with 17 bases between. The CDR3 is 14 amino acids. Germline values: CDR1 SGHTA, CDR2 FQGTGA. CDR3 sequence reads: CASTFGAQGTEAFF. DNA of the CDR3: TGTGCCAGCACCTTTGGGGCACAAGGGACTGAAGCTTTCTTT.

This clone was recorded at least ten times. The chain uses TRBV5-1 and TRBJ1-3, with 7 positions matching TRBD1. The CDR3 contains 16 residues. Germline loops: CDR1 SGHRS, CDR2 YFSETQ. V trimming: 4 bases; J trimming: 0 bases; junction bases outside the gene matches: 7. CDR3 DNA sequence: TGCGCCAGCAGCCTGGGACAGTTTCGCTCTGGAAACACCATATATTTT. It encodes CASSLGQFRSGNTIYF.

The gene calls are TRBV5-8 and TRBJ1-2, with D uncertain. This CDR3 region has 14 residues. V dropped 0 bases and J dropped 6 bases, with 12 bases sitting between them. Germline V lookup: CDR1 SGHTS, CDR2 YDEGEE. For the CDR3, the DNA is TGTGCCAGCAGCTTGGTGTGGGCCAGACATGGCTACACCTTC. Translation gives CASSLVWARHGYTF. Drawing the rest from reference TRBV5-8 and TRBJ1-2, the complete variable domain is EAGVTQSPTHLIKTRGQQATLRCSPISGHTSVYWYQQALGLGLQFLLWYDEGEERNRGNFPPRFSGRQFPNYSSELNVNALELEDSALYLCASSLVWARHGYTFGSGTRLTVV.

The gene calls are TRBV9 and TRBJ1-2; TRBD1 is a possible D gene (6 bases). Trimming stripped 4 bases from V and 6 bases from J, with 13 bases between. The CDR3 covers 13 residues. Germline assignment: CDR1 SGDLS and CDR2 YYNGEE. The CDR3 protein is CASSPTGIDGYTF. Here the CDR3 DNA reads TGTGCCAGCAGCCCAACAGGGATCGATGGCTACACCTTC.

This clone was counted a few times. The chain links TRBV18 to TRBJ1-2, with a tentative D call TRBD1 (5 bases). Germline CDR1 KGHSH, CDR2 LQKENI. Trimming took off 4 bases at V and 3 bases at J, with 12 bases between the two ends. The CDR3 consists of 14 residues. CDR3 nucleotide sequence: TGTGCCAGCTCACGGGGGGACGTTGACTATGGCTACACCTTC. It encodes CASSRGDVDYGYTF.

This rearrangement joins TRBV7-9 to TRBJ2-5; 9 nucleotides match TRBD1. V dropped 6 bases and J dropped 5; count of bases not matched to a gene: 13. Germline lookup yields CDR1 SEHNR and CDR2 FQNEAQ (reference sequence). The CDR3 totals 16 residues. This CDR3 reads CASSPTSQGASETQYF. CDR3 nucleotides: TGTGCCAGCAGTCCGACTTCACAGGGGGCGTCGGAGACCCAGTACTTC.

The chain carries TRBV15 and TRBJ2-3, with 7 bases lining up with TRBD2. Germline CDR1 and CDR2: LNHNV and YYDKDF (reference sequence). Trimming took 3 bases from V and 2 from J; bases not matched to a gene: 11. The CDR3 has 17 residues. The CDR3 DNA is TGTGCCACCAGCAGTGCCATCGGCGGGGGTCTCACAGATACGCAGTATTTT. It specifies CATSSAIGGGLTDTQYF. The variable domain in full, completed from reference TRBV15 and TRBJ2-3, reads DAMVIQNPRYQVTQFGKPVTLSCSQTLNHNVMYWYQQKSSQAPKLLFHYYDKDFNNEADTPDNFQSRRPNTSFCFLDIRSPGLGDTAMYLCATSSAIGGGLTDTQYFGPGTRLTVL.

The chain combines TRBV5-1 with TRBJ2-1; tentatively, D is TRBD1 (7 bases). V dropped 0 bases and J dropped 7 bases, with 17 bases sitting between them. The CDR3 covers 16 residues. CDR1 is SGHRS, CDR2 YFSETQ, per germline. The CDR3 protein is CASSLASRGDDNEQFF. The CDR3 DNA sequence: TGCGCCAGCAGCTTGGCATCCAGGGGGGATGATAATGAGCAGTTCTTC.

This chain links TRBV29-1 with TRBJ1-2; no clear D gene. There are 10 residues in the CDR3. The V end was cut by 5 bases, the J end by 7 bases, with 8 bases between. Looked up from germline, CDR1 is SQVTM and CDR2 is ANQGSEA. In nucleotides, the CDR3 is TGCAGCGTTCAAGGCGGTGGCTACACCTTC. Translating gives CSVQGGGYTF. Supplemented by reference TRBV29-1 and TRBJ1-2, the full variable domain reads SAVISQKPSRDICQRGTSLTIQCQVDSQVTMMFWYRQQPGQSLTLIATANQGSEATYESGFVIDKFPISRPNLTFSTLTVSNMSPEDSSIYLCSVQGGGYTFGSGTRLTVV.

V is TRBV5-6 and J is TRBJ1-1, with D perhaps matching TRBD1 (6 bases). Germline-derived CDR1 and CDR2 are SGHDT and YYEEEE. Trimming removed 2 bases from V and 0 bases from J, with 11 bases in between. CDR3 size: 15 residues. The CDR3 DNA is TGTGCCAGCAGCTTTGGAACAGGGATGAACACTGAAGCTTTCTTT. As protein: CASSFGTGMNTEAFF.

The J gene is TRBJ2-7, the V gene TRBV6-2 or TRBV6-3; TRBD1 matches at 8 bases. From germline, CDR1 is MNHEY and CDR2 SVGEGT. This CDR3 is 15 amino acids long. Trimming at V came to 5 bases and at J to 4 bases, leaving 10 bases not matched to a gene. The CDR3 reads CASSTSDRGGYEQYF. The CDR3 region has the DNA TGTGCCAGCAGTACAAGCGACAGGGGCGGTTACGAGCAGTACTTC.

The V gene is TRBV3-1 (or the pseudogene TRBV3-2), the J gene TRBJ1-5; TRBD1 is a possible D gene (6 bases). Trimming took 0 bases from V and 4 from J, leaving 13 bases between them. The CDR3 runs to 16 residues. Per germline, CDR1 LGHDT and CDR2 YNNKEL (reference sequence). The CDR3 spells CASSQDVGQRNQPQHF. DNA for the CDR3: TGTGCCAGCAGCCAAGATGTTGGACAGCGAAATCAGCCCCAGCATTTT.

The V and J genes are TRBV3-1 (or the pseudogene TRBV3-2) and TRBJ2-1; D unclear. The CDR3 consists of 14 residues. V lost 4 bases to trimming and J lost 2 bases, with 9 bases between them. Germline CDR1 reads LGHDT; CDR2 reads YNNKEL (reference sequence). The CDR3: CASSRAATYNEQFF. In DNA, the CDR3 is TGTGCCAGCAGCCGGGCAGCTACCTACAATGAGCAGTTCTTC.

The rearrangement links TRBV9 to TRBJ2-5, with 13 bases aligning to TRBD2. This CDR3 spans 14 amino acids. CDR1 and CDR2 (germline): SGDLS, YYNGEE. Losses at the gene ends were 3 bases for V and 10 bases for J; bases not matched to a gene: 6. The CDR3 DNA sequence: TGTGCCAGCAGCGCCACTAGCGGGGGGGCTCTCCAGTACTTC. Encoded protein: CASSATSGGALQYF.

The chain employs TRBV7-9 and TRBJ2-5; a weak D match, TRBD2 (7 bases). Germline V gives CDR1 SEHNR, CDR2 FQNEAQ (reference sequence). The V and J ends lost 0 bases and 5 bases respectively, with 13 bases between them. This CDR3 contains 15 residues. The CDR3 nucleotides are TGTGCCAGCAGCTTAGCGATGGGGAGGGGGGAGACCCAGTACTTC. This codes for CASSLAMGRGETQYF.

The V gene is TRBV2, the J gene TRBJ1-2; 12 bases fit TRBD1. Per germline, CDR1 SNHLY and CDR2 FYNNEI. Unmatched junction bases numbered 3, after V lost 2 bases and J lost 5 bases. The CDR3 is 15 amino acids. The CDR3 is CASSERGQGAYGYTF. Here the CDR3 DNA reads TGTGCCAGCAGTGAAAGGGGACAGGGGGCATATGGCTACACCTTC.

The table lists this clone with a count of one. This sequence joins TRBV5-4 and TRBJ1-6, with D perhaps matching TRBD1 (6 bases). The CDR3 sequence is 13 residues long. Germline V lookup: CDR1 SGHNT, CDR2 YYREEE (reference sequence). The ends were cut back, 3 bases at V and 7 bases at J, with 8 bases in the middle. CDR3 amino acids: CASSSDRNSPLHF. The DNA of the CDR3 is TGTGCCAGCAGCTCGGACAGAAATTCACCCCTCCACTTT.

This clone was observed a handful of times. The chain links TRBV2 to TRBJ1-1; possibly TRBD1 for D (6 bases). The CDR3 is made up of 14 amino acids. Germline CDR1 and CDR2: SNHLY and FYNNEI. V was shortened by 6 bases and J by 0 bases, with 11 bases between the two germline ends. As DNA, the CDR3 is TGTGCCAGCAGCCCGGACAGCATGAACACTGAAGCTTTCTTT. Residues: CASSPDSMNTEAFF.

This clone was observed a few times. The V call is TRBV5-1, the J call TRBJ2-7; D not certain. Trimming took 4 bases from V and 2 from J, leaving 4 bases between them. In germline, CDR1 is SGHRS, CDR2 YFSETQ. This CDR3 spans 11 amino acids. In DNA form, the CDR3 reads TGCGCCAGCAGCGACACCTACGAGCAGTACTTC. Its protein product is CASSDTYEQYF.

The chain combines TRBV14 with TRBJ1-3; 9 nucleotides align to TRBD1. Germline assignment: CDR1 SGHDN and CDR2 FVKESK. The V segment lost 4 bases and the J segment 7 bases; nucleotides outside the gene matches: 23. The CDR3 sequence is 20 residues long. CDR3 coding DNA: TGTGCCAGCAGCCTCCTCCCCCCCGGGACAGGGAAGAAAGAGAGGAACACCATATATTTT. Translated: CASSLLPPGTGKKERNTIYF.

V gene TRBV5-1 combines with J gene TRBJ2-1; the match to TRBD2 covers 7 bases. The V and J ends lost 4 bases and 7 bases, in that order; junction bases with no gene match: 2. There are 12 residues in the CDR3. The germline CDR1 and CDR2 sequences are SGHRS and YFSETQ. CDR3: CASSVGGNEQFF. DNA of the CDR3: TGCGCCAGCAGCGTCGGGGGGAATGAGCAGTTCTTC.